A selection of T cell receptor beta chains follows, all from one sample in a study of shared clonotypes between healthy human individuals. The table came from immunoSEQ multiplex PCR; TCRdb's copy has only in-frame clones and leaves some out. Among just over 2,000,000 clones listed, approximately 95% were seen once. Specimen: naive CD8+ T cells sorted from blood. These receptors all come from a man younger than 35 in good health. CDR3s include the opening cysteine and the closing phenylalanine or tryptophan.

cdr3_aa j_call v_call cdr3_length
CASSQNRGTYEQYF TRBJ2-7 TRBV5-6 14
CASSQDWGGTSNEQFF TRBJ2-1 TRBV4-3 16
CASSGSGYEQYF TRBJ2-7 TRBV2 12
CASSILAGGSTDTQYF TRBJ2-3 TRBV10-2 16
CASSIGGNYGYTF TRBJ1-2 TRBV19 13
CASSLTSGSIYEQYF TRBJ2-7 TRBV11-2 15
CASSEELAGDLETQYF TRBJ2-5 TRBV2 16
CASSVPSGEQYF TRBJ2-7 TRBV25-1 12
CASSLDSPEAFF TRBJ1-1 TRBV5-5 12
CASSSTVDSLVNYGYTF TRBJ1-2 TRBV7-9 17
CASSLRGGYEQYF TRBJ2-7 TRBV4-1 13
CASSISGGSSYEQYF TRBJ2-7 TRBV19 15
CASSPSLAGAPGEQFF TRBJ2-1 TRBV7-9 16
CASSPGAPNEQFF TRBJ2-1 TRBV7-9 13
CASDPRGTGELFF TRBJ2-2 TRBV19 13
CASSQDQGMNTEAFF TRBJ1-1 TRBV4-1 15
CASSSYVGTALHEQYF TRBJ2-7 TRBV19 16
CASSLSGNFYEQYF TRBJ2-7 TRBV28 14
CASSQDFSDYEQYF - TRBV4-1 14
CASSKVWQVLNQPQHF TRBJ1-5 TRBV21-1 16
CASSLTGFKETQYF TRBJ2-5 TRBV7-2 14
CASSPPRLGLEGETQYF TRBJ2-5 TRBV18 17
CASSTENTQYF TRBJ2-3 TRBV5-6 11
CASSARGSYEQYF TRBJ2-7 TRBV6-1 13
CASSDGPLSGRGTGELFF TRBJ2-2 TRBV2 18
CASSPVTGGKSPLHF TRBJ1-6 TRBV4-1 15